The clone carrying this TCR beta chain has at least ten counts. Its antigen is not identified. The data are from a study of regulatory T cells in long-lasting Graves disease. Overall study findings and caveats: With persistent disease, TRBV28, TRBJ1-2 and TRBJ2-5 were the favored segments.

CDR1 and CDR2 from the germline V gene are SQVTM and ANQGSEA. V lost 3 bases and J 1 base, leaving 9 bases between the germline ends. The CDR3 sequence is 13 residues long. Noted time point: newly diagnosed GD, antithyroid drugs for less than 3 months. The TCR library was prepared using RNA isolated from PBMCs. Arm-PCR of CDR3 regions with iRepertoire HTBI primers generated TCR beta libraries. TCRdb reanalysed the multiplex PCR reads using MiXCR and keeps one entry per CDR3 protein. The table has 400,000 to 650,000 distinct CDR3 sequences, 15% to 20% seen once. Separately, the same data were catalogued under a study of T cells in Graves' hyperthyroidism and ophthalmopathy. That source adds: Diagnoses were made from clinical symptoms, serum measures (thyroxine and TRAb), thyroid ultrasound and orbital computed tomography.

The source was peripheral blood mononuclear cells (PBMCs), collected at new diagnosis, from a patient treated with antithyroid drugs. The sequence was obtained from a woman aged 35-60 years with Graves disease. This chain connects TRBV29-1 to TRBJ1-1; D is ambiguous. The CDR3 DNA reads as TGCAGCGTTGAGGTCCAGCAGAACACTGAAGCTTTCTTT. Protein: CSVEVQQNTEAFF.